These 26 T cell receptor beta chains were all obtained from the same sample, sequenced in a study of blood T cell repertoires in COVID-19. TCRdb's copy holds only in-frame clones and misses some; the assay was immunoSEQ multiplex PCR. The top ten clones hold roughly 7% of a sample with about 160,000 clones, roughly 84% of them seen once. The source material was peripheral blood. These TCRs come from a man in his fifties with active or convalescent COVID-19.

The rearrangement uses TRBV7-9 and TRBJ1-2; maybe TRBD1 (5 bases). The CDR3 consists of 13 residues. CDR1 is SEHNR and CDR2 is FQNEAQ in the germline V gene (reference sequence). The V and J ends lost 7 bases and 3 bases respectively, with 12 bases between them. As DNA, the CDR3 is TGTGCCAGCACCCCCGCGGGGGACTATGGCTACACCTTC. Translated, it gives CASTPAGDYGYTF.

This chain uses TRBV4-2 with TRBJ1-5, with 9 bases fitting TRBD1. The junction had 6 bases not matched to a gene; V was cut back by 4 bases and J by 5 bases. The V gene's germline CDR1 is LGHNA and CDR2 YNFKEQ. The CDR3 spans 15 residues. The CDR3 loop is CASSRRQGGDQPQHF. DNA for the CDR3: TGTGCCAGCAGCCGTCGACAGGGGGGGGATCAGCCCCAGCATTTT.

J is TRBJ2-7 and V is TRBV19, with 9 bases fitting TRBD1. This CDR3 region has 14 residues. In germline, CDR1 is LNHDA, CDR2 SQIVND (reference sequence). With 5 bases clipped from V and 6 bases from J, the junction kept 8 bases outside the gene matches. CDR3 region: CASSVDRGVGEQYF. The CDR3 bases are TGTGCCAGTAGTGTGGACAGGGGAGTGGGCGAGCAGTACTTC.

The chain couples TRBV29-1 to TRBJ1-3, with 10 bases fitting TRBD1. Trimming cost V 6 bases and J 3 bases; bases outside gene matches: 2. Germline V gene lookup returns CDR1 SQVTM and CDR2 ANQGSEA. The CDR3 covers 13 residues. The CDR3 protein is CSVGTGVGNTIYF. The CDR3 nucleotides read TGCAGCGTGGGGACAGGGGTTGGAAACACCATATATTTT.

The V gene is TRBV20-1, the J gene TRBJ1-5, with no clear D. CDR1 is DFQATT and CDR2 is SNEGSKA in the germline V gene (reference sequence). This CDR3 is 14 amino acids long. Trimming pared 3 bases from V and 7 bases from J, leaving 16 bases between. DNA for the CDR3: TGCAGTGCTAGTTCTCGTCAGCGGAAGCAGCCCCAGCATTTT. This gives the protein CSASSRQRKQPQHF.

The gene calls are TRBV7-8 and TRBJ2-2; tentative D call: TRBD2 (6 bases). The CDR3 is made up of 12 amino acids. V was trimmed by 5 bases and J by 7 bases, leaving 8 bases between them. Germline values: CDR1 SGHVS, CDR2 FQNEAQ. The CDR3 here is CASSPGVGELFF. In DNA, the CDR3 is TGTGCCAGCAGCCCGGGGGTCGGGGAGCTGTTTTTT.

This chain connects TRBV24-1 to TRBJ1-1; D remains unclear. The V gene's germline CDR1 is KGHDR and CDR2 SFDVKD. V lost 4 bases, J lost 1 base, and 12 bases lay in between. This CDR3 spans 15 amino acids. This CDR3 reads CATSDPRSGNTEAFF. DNA for the CDR3: TGTGCCACCAGTGACCCGCGATCGGGGAACACTGAAGCTTTCTTT.

This chain joins TRBV19 and TRBJ2-7, with TRBD1 identical over 8 bases. The V and J ends lost 3 bases and 6 bases, in that order; junction bases with no gene match: 4. The CDR3 runs 13 residues. CDR1 and CDR2 from the germline V gene are LNHDA and SQIVND (reference sequence). CDR3 in amino acids: CASSIGQGGEQYF. The CDR3 coding sequence is TGTGCCAGTAGTATTGGACAGGGAGGCGAGCAGTACTTC.

CDR3 in DNA: TGTGCCAGCAGCGAGAGGACAGGGAACACGAACGAAAAACTGTTTTTT. Protein sequence: CASSERTGNTNEKLFF. V and J are TRBV9 and TRBJ1-4, with 8 nucleotides matching TRBD1. CDR1 and CDR2 (germline): SGDLS, YYNGEE. The V and J ends lost 3 bases and 8 bases, in that order; junction bases with no gene match: 12. The CDR3 totals 16 residues.

The chain is built from TRBV3-1 (or the pseudogene TRBV3-2) and TRBJ2-7, with 10 bases that match TRBD2. Per germline, CDR1 LGHDT and CDR2 YNNKEL (reference sequence). The CDR3 loop spans 16 amino acids. J gave up 3 bases and V 3 bases, and 8 bases lay outside the gene matches. The CDR3 spells CASSQISGGPLYEQYF. In DNA form, the CDR3 reads TGTGCCAGCAGCCAGATTAGCGGGGGGCCTCTCTACGAGCAGTACTTC.

The chain combines TRBV5-1 with TRBJ2-7; TRBD1 matches at 8 bases. Trimming took 3 bases from V and 0 from J; bases not matched to a gene: 8. This CDR3 is built from 16 residues. CDR1 is SGHRS, CDR2 YFSETQ, per germline. CDR3 loop: CASSWGLDRGSYEQYF. The CDR3 nucleotides are TGCGCCAGCAGCTGGGGGCTAGACAGGGGCTCCTACGAGCAGTACTTC.

This chain connects TRBV18 to TRBJ2-7; D is possibly TRBD2 (7 bases). CDR1 is KGHSH and CDR2 is LQKENI in the germline V gene. There are 15 residues in the CDR3. Trimming took 3 bases from V and 6 from J, leaving 18 bases between them. The CDR3 here is CASSPRPEGGREQYF. CDR3 DNA sequence: TGTGCCAGCTCACCTCGGCCGGAGGGGGGGCGCGAGCAGTACTTC.

The J gene is TRBJ1-2, the V gene TRBV5-4; D is ambiguous. Trimming shortened V by 0 bases and J by 5 bases, and 11 bases separated the two germline ends. The CDR3 covers 14 residues. Germline V lookup: CDR1 SGHNT, CDR2 YYREEE (reference sequence). In nucleotides, the CDR3 is TGTGCCAGCAGCTTGGCCGCCGTGGAGTATGGCTACACCTTC. Protein product: CASSLAAVEYGYTF.

The chain uses TRBV4-1 and TRBJ1-2; 7 positions agree with TRBD1. CDR1 and CDR2 (germline): MGHRA, YSYEKL. This CDR3 spans 14 amino acids. The V and J ends lost 2 bases and 8 bases, in that order; junction bases with no gene match: 8. The CDR3 reads CASSQMGDSRGYTF. As DNA, the CDR3 is TGCGCCAGCAGCCAAATGGGGGACAGCCGGGGCTACACCTTC.

The V gene is TRBV2, the J gene TRBJ2-3; tentatively, D is TRBD2 (6 bases). CDR3 length equals 14 residues. Germline V gene lookup returns CDR1 SNHLY and CDR2 FYNNEI. V lost 6 bases and J 2 bases, leaving 12 bases between the germline ends. CDR3 loop: CASRATRFTDTQYF. CDR3 sequence (DNA): TGTGCCAGCAGAGCGACTAGATTCACAGATACGCAGTATTTT.

In the case of this clone: The same CDR3 also results from other DNA sequences found in this sample. The J gene is TRBJ2-3, the V gene TRBV5-1; the D is unclear. Germline V lookup: CDR1 SGHRS, CDR2 YFSETQ. Trimming shortened V by 0 bases and J by 2 bases, and 7 bases separated the two germline ends. This CDR3 comprises 14 residues. This chain's CDR3 is CASSLARSTDTQYF. In DNA form, the CDR3 reads TGCGCCAGCAGCTTGGCTCGGTCCACAGATACGCAGTATTTT. The complete variable domain, with remaining parts taken from reference TRBV5-1 and TRBJ2-3, reads KAGVTQTPRYLIKTRGQQVTLSCSPISGHRSVSWYQQTPGQGLQFLFEYFSETQRNKGNFPGRFSGRQFSNSRSEMNVSTLELGDSALYLCASSLARSTDTQYFGPGTRLTVL.

The V call is TRBV6-5, the J call TRBJ2-3; 8 positions match TRBD2. With V trimmed by 5 bases and J by 3 bases, 7 bases remained unmatched. From germline, CDR1 is MNHEY and CDR2 SVGAGI. This CDR3 is built from 15 residues. CDR3: CASSRSGSPTDTQYF. CDR3 DNA: TGTGCCAGCAGTCGCAGCGGGAGTCCTACAGATACGCAGTATTTT.

The rearrangement links TRBV5-1 to TRBJ2-2; TRBD1 is a possible D gene (7 bases). Between the trimmed V and J ends, which lost 3 bases and 1 base, there was a span of 16 bases. The CDR3 runs to 17 residues. Germline CDR1 is SGHRS and CDR2 is YFSETQ. Written as DNA, the CDR3 is TGCGCCAGCAGCTCAGCGAACCAGGGGGGGAACACCGGGGAGCTGTTTTTT. Amino acids: CASSSANQGGNTGELFF.

The gene calls are TRBV11-3 and TRBJ2-1; D gene uncertain. CDR3 length: 15 residues. The V end lost 5 bases, the J end lost 6 bases, and 17 bases lay between the germline ends. Germline-derived CDR1 and CDR2 are SGHNT and YENEEA. The CDR3 is CASSRSETRVNEQFF. CDR3 sequence (DNA): TGTGCCAGCAGCCGTTCGGAGACCCGGGTCAATGAGCAGTTCTTC.

The CDR3 DNA reads TGTGCCAGCAGCATATCCGGGACAGGGGACGCCACAGATACGCAGTATTTT. Its translation is CASSISGTGDATDTQYF. The chain links TRBV7-3 to TRBJ2-3; TRBD1 matches at 10 bases. The V gene end was trimmed by 5 bases and the J gene end by 2 bases; junction bases not matched to a gene: 10. The length of the CDR3 is 17 residues. Germline-derived CDR1 and CDR2 are SGHTA and FQGTGA.

The chain combines TRBV5-1 with TRBJ2-7; a weak D match, TRBD2 (6 bases). Trimming took off 2 bases at V and 5 bases at J, with 14 bases between the two ends. Germline CDR1 is SGHRS and CDR2 is YFSETQ. CDR3 length: 14 residues. This CDR3 is CASSLPGGWNEQYF. The CDR3, as DNA: TGCGCCAGCAGCTTACCCGGGGGATGGAACGAGCAGTACTTC. Variable domain in full (rest from reference TRBV5-1 and TRBJ2-7): KAGVTQTPRYLIKTRGQQVTLSCSPISGHRSVSWYQQTPGQGLQFLFEYFSETQRNKGNFPGRFSGRQFSNSRSEMNVSTLELGDSALYLCASSLPGGWNEQYFGPGTRLTVT.

V gene TRBV18 combines with J gene TRBJ1-6, with 7 bases matching TRBD1. The trim removed 2 bases at V and 8 bases at J, leaving 12 bases unmatched. Germline V gene data show CDR1 as KGHSH and CDR2 as LQKENI. There are 17 residues in the CDR3. The chain's CDR3 is CASSPRTGTRADSPLHF. The CDR3 region has the DNA TGTGCCAGCTCACCAAGGACAGGAACTAGAGCGGATTCACCCCTCCACTTT. The full variable domain, rest sourced from reference TRBV18 and TRBJ1-6, is NAGVMQNPRHLVRRRGQEARLRCSPMKGHSHVYWYRQLPEEGLKFMVYLQKENIIDESGMPKERFSAEFPKEGPSILRIQQVVRGDSAAYFCASSPRTGTRADSPLHFGNGTRLTVT.

This clone was detected once. The chain is built from TRBV5-4 and TRBJ1-2; D is unclear. Trimming removed 0 bases from V and 9 bases from J, with 12 bases in between. CDR1 and CDR2 (germline): SGHNT, YYREEE (reference sequence). This CDR3 contains 13 residues. The CDR3 nucleotides are TGTGCCAGCAGCTTGGCCGGGAAAGGTAGCTACACCTTC. Its protein product is CASSLAGKGSYTF.

This rearrangement joins TRBV5-6 to TRBJ2-3, with D perhaps TRBD2 (6 bases). Germline CDR1 is SGHDT and CDR2 is YYEEEE. The CDR3 length is 15 residues. The V gene lost 0 bases and the J gene lost 2 bases, with 10 bases spanning the gap. CDR3 DNA: TGTGCCAGCAGCTTGGCTGCGGGGCCCACAGATACGCAGTATTTT. Its protein product is CASSLAAGPTDTQYF.

In DNA, the CDR3 is TGTGCCAGCAGTTTCCGCTACGAGCAGTACTTC. This encodes CASSFRYEQYF. The gene calls are TRBV28 and TRBJ2-7, with D unclear. V lost 3 bases and J lost 3, with 3 bases in between. The germline gives CDR1 MDHEN, CDR2 SYDVKM. The CDR3 is 11 amino acids.

This sequence joins TRBV12-5 and TRBJ1-1, with 7 bases that match TRBD1. Losses at the gene ends were 7 bases for V and 1 base for J; bases not matched to a gene: 15. Germline CDR1 and CDR2: LGHNT and FRNRAP. This CDR3 has 17 amino acids. The DNA of the CDR3 is TGTGCTAGTGCCTTTCCCCACAGGGGCCCACAGAACACTGAAGCTTTCTTT. Residues: CASAFPHRGPQNTEAFF.